This T cell receptor (beta chain) was sequenced in a study of blood T cell repertoires in COVID-19. Study-wide context: Italy, Spain and the United States were the sources of the convalescent and acute COVID-19 samples.

Method: immunoSEQ multiplex PCR; TCRdb's copy keeps in-frame clones and lacks some. There are 300,000 to 450,000 clones in the sample; 85% occur only once, and approximately 3.7% lies in the top ten. The CDR3 spans 14 residues. Germline CDR1 MNHNS, CDR2 SASEGT. The germline V and J ends were trimmed by 2 bases and 11 bases, with 16 bases remaining between them. The receptor was isolated from a woman aged 18-29 years with acute or convalescent COVID-19. The chain links TRBV6-1 to TRBJ1-5; no clear D gene. Sequencing was done on a sample of peripheral blood. CDR3 residues: CASSEKGIGVAQHF. For the CDR3, the DNA is TGTGCCAGCAGTGAAAAGGGAATCGGGGTGGCCCAGCATTTT.